Below are 4 T cell receptor beta chains sequenced from a single sample in a study of T cells in Graves' hyperthyroidism and ophthalmopathy. It was RNA transcripts that yielded the amplified TCR beta CDR3 regions. First-round RT-PCR targeting the TCR CDR3 was performed with the HTBI primer set. TCRdb used MiXCR to reprocess the multiplex PCR reads, holding one entry per CDR3 protein. This sample has about 700,000 distinct CDR3 sequences; around 15% occur once, and the top ten carry 9.5% to 13%. The sequenced sample consisted of blood. These receptors originate from a woman between 18 and 29 years old with Graves' hyperthyroidism.

This clonotype was counted ten times or more. This chain uses TRBV6-2 or TRBV6-3 with TRBJ2-7; possible D gene TRBD2, 5 bases. CDR1 and CDR2 from the germline V gene are MNHEY and SVGEGT. CDR3 length: 14 residues. Deletions cut 8 bases from V and 3 bases from J, with 17 bases between. The CDR3 here is CASQSVRGLYEQYF. CDR3 nucleotides: TGTGCCAGCCAATCGGTCAGAGGGCTCTACGAGCAGTACTTC.

CDR3 in DNA: TGTGCCAGCAGTCCAAGACCGGGACAGGGAAGAGGTAATCAGCCCCAGCATTTT. Amino acid sequence: CASSPRPGQGRGNQPQHF. The V gene is TRBV28, the J gene TRBJ1-5; 9 bases are shared with TRBD1. The length of the CDR3 is 18 residues. Trimming at V came to 5 bases and at J to 4 bases, leaving 15 bases not matched to a gene. The germline CDR1 and CDR2 sequences are MDHEN and SYDVKM. The variable domain in full, completed from reference TRBV28 and TRBJ1-5, reads DVKVTQSSRYLVKRTGEKVFLECVQDMDHENMFWYRQDPGLGLRLIYFSYDVKMKEKGDIPEGYSVSREKKERFSLILESASTNQTSMYLCASSPRPGQGRGNQPQHFGDGTRLSIL.

The table lists this clonotype with many counts. The chain couples TRBV10-3 to TRBJ2-7; 9 positions match TRBD1. The V and J ends lost 2 bases and 4 bases, in that order; junction bases with no gene match: 3. CDR1 and CDR2 (germline): ENHRY, SYGVKD. The CDR3 runs to 14 residues. The CDR3 sequence is CAISEGQGTYEQYF. The CDR3, as DNA: TGTGCCATCAGTGAGGGACAGGGGACATACGAGCAGTACTTC.

This clonotype was seen a handful of times. V and J are TRBV27 and TRBJ1-6, with no clear D. Trimming stripped 0 bases from V and 10 bases from J, with 10 bases between. The CDR3 sequence is 14 residues long. Germline V gene lookup returns CDR1 MNHEY and CDR2 SMNVEV (reference sequence). CDR3 DNA: TGTGCCAGCAGTTTATCTGGGGTGGGGTCACCCCTCCACTTT. Translated, it gives CASSLSGVGSPLHF.